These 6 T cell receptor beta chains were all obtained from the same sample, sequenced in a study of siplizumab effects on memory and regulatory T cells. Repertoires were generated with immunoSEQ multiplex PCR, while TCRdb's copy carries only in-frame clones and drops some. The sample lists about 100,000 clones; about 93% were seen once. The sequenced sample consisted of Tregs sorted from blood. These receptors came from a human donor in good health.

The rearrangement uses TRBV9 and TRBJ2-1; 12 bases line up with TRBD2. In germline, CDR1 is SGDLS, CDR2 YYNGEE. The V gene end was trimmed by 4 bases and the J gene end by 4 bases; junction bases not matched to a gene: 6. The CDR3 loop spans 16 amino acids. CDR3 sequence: CASSTRLAGVYNEQFF. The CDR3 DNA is TGTGCCAGCAGCACCAGACTAGCGGGAGTATACAATGAGCAGTTCTTC.

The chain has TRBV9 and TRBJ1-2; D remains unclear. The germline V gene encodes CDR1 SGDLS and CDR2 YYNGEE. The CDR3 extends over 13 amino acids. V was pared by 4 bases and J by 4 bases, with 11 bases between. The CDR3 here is CASSPRVSYGYTF. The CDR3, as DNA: TGTGCCAGCAGCCCCCGGGTCTCCTATGGCTACACCTTC.

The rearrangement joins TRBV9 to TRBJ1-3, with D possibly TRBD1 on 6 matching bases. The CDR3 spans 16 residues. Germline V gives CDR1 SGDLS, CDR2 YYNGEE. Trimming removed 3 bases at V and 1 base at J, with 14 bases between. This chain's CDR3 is CASSADRFMSGNTIYF. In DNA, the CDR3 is TGTGCCAGCAGCGCCGACAGGTTCATGTCTGGAAACACCATATATTTT.

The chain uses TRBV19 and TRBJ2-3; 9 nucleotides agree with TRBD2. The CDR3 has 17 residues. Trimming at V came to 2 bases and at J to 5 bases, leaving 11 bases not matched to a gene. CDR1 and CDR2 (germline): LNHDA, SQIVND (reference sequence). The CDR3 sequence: CASSIRGDSGGGDTQYF. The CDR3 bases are TGTGCCAGTAGTATACGAGGTGATAGCGGGGGAGGAGATACGCAGTATTTT. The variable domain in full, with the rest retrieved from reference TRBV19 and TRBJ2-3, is DGGITQSPKYLFRKEGQNVTLSCEQNLNHDAMYWYRQDPGQGLRLIYYSQIVNDFQKGDIAEGYSVSREKKESFPLTVTSAQKNPTAFYLCASSIRGDSGGGDTQYFGPGTRLTVL.

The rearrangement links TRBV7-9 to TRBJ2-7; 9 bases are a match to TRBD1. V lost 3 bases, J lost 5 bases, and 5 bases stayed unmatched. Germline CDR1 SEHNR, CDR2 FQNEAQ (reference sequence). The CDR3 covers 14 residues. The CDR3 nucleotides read TGTGCCAGCAGCTTGGGACAGGGTCGCCACGAGCAGTACTTC. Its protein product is CASSLGQGRHEQYF.

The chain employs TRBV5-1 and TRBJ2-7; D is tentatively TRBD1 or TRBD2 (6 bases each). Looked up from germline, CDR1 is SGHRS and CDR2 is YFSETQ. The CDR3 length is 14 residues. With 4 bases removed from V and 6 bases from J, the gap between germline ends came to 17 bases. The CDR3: CASSTGGRGGEQYF. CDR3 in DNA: TGCGCCAGCAGCACCGGCGGCAGGGGAGGCGAGCAGTACTTC.